The 21 T cell receptor beta chains in this list originate from one sample, sequenced in a study of response to subunit inactivated influenza vaccine (dated 2018 in TCRdb). The method was RT-PCR. The sequencer listed for this sample is Illumina HiSeq 2500. TCRdb passed the public sequencing reads through fastp at Q25 and MiXCR, retaining productive beta sequences. Every entry covers one CDR3 protein and lists the most common genes and DNA from its rows. The sample data list 750,000 to 850,000 distinct CDR3 sequences, and around 18% of these were observed just once. About 11% of the sample comes from the top ten. The starting material was PBMCs from blood, obtained 4 to 6 days after vaccination. Every receptor here comes from a man in his fifties or sixties who received an inactivated influenza vaccine. Donor details come from another sample of the same person, matched by shared clones.

This clonotype appeared a few times. Germline and junction disagree at one end, which may indicate a read error. V and J are TRBV7-2 and TRBJ2-5; tentative D call: TRBD1 (6 bases). The CDR3 spans 14 residues. Germline V gene sequence: CDR1 SGHTA, CDR2 FQGNSA. In DNA form, the CDR3 reads TGTGCCAGCACACCAGATGGGGGCCAAGGGACCCAGTACTTC. It specifies CASTPDGGQGTQYF.

The rearrangement uses TRBV4-2 and TRBJ2-1, with 10 nucleotides matching TRBD2. V gave up 0 bases and J gave up 16 bases; unmatched junction bases: 9. The CDR3 is 14 amino acids. Germline V CDR1 and CDR2: LGHNA, YNFKEQ. DNA for the CDR3: TGTGCCAGCAGCCAAGATAAAGCGGGGGGGACCGACTTCTTC. The encoded protein is CASSQDKAGGTDFF.

In its sample, this clonotype was seen a few times. The CDR3 sequence is CASSLGLAGGGNEQFF. The CDR3 DNA reads TGTGCCAGCAGCTTGGGACTAGCGGGAGGAGGGAATGAGCAGTTCTTC. The chain carries TRBV7-9 and TRBJ2-1, with TRBD2 matching 15 bases. Germline V gene data show CDR1 as SEHNR and CDR2 as FQNEAQ (reference sequence). V gave up 3 bases and J gave up 7 bases; unmatched junction bases: 4. This CDR3 comprises 16 residues.

This clonotype was detected many times. The gene calls are TRBV12-3 or TRBV12-4 and TRBJ1-2, with TRBD1 identical over 8 bases. This CDR3 has 12 residues. V was clipped by 6 bases and J by 7 bases; unmatched bases: 4. The CDR3 sequence is CASRTGVRGYTF. CDR3 sequence (DNA): TGTGCCAGCAGGACAGGGGTCCGTGGCTACACCTTC.

There are a few counts of this clonotype. The chain employs TRBV5-1 and TRBJ2-3; tentative D call: TRBD2 (5 bases). V dropped 7 bases and J dropped 3 bases, with 12 bases sitting between them. CDR3 length: 13 residues. Germline CDR1 is SGHRS and CDR2 is YFSETQ. This CDR3 reads CASGSRLTDTQYF. The CDR3 DNA follows: TGCGCCAGCGGGAGTAGGTTGACAGATACGCAGTATTTT.

V gene TRBV5-6 combines with J gene TRBJ2-6; the D gene is possibly TRBD2 (6 bases). Germline loops: CDR1 SGHDT, CDR2 YYEEEE. V was clipped by 0 bases and J by 0 bases, with 13 bases between them. CDR3 length: 18 amino acids. CDR3 in amino acids: CASSLVGSGRSGANVLTF. The CDR3 DNA follows: TGTGCCAGCAGCTTGGTCGGTAGCGGTCGCTCTGGGGCCAACGTCCTGACTTTC.

This clonotype was seen a handful of times. The V and J genes are TRBV19 and TRBJ1-1; 11 bases line up with TRBD1. This CDR3 region has 15 residues. Germline CDR1 is LNHDA and CDR2 is SQIVND (reference sequence). V shed 6 bases and J 5 bases; nucleotides not matched to a gene: 8. The CDR3 reads CASSVGQGARTEAFF. CDR3 DNA sequence: TGTGCCAGTAGCGTCGGACAGGGGGCGAGGACTGAAGCTTTCTTT.

The V and J genes are TRBV13 and TRBJ2-1; possible D gene TRBD1, 6 bases. Trimming took 8 bases from V and 3 from J, leaving 14 bases between them. CDR3 length: 14 amino acids. The germline CDR1 and CDR2 sequences are PRHDT and FYEKMQ (reference sequence). The CDR3 region has the DNA TGTGCCAGCGCGCCAGGGGATGACTACAATGAGCAGTTCTTC. Translated: CASAPGDDYNEQFF.

The chain links TRBV11-2 to TRBJ2-3; 9 bases are a match to TRBD2. This CDR3 region has 16 residues. Per germline, CDR1 SGHAT and CDR2 FQNNGV. Losses at the gene ends were 2 bases for V and 4 bases for J; bases not matched to a gene: 7. DNA for the CDR3: TGTGCCAGCAGCTTATTCCCTAGCGGGAACCCAGATACGCAGTATTTT. It codes for CASSLFPSGNPDTQYF.

V gene TRBV7-2 combines with J gene TRBJ2-5; D unresolved. There are 10 residues in the CDR3. Germline CDR1 and CDR2: SGHTA and FQGNSA. V shed 7 bases and J shed 4 bases, with 4 bases lying between them. For the CDR3, the DNA is TGTGCCAGCATCGGAGAGACCCAGTACTTC. This encodes CASIGETQYF.

This clonotype was seen a few times. CDR3 in DNA: TGTGCCAGCAGCGTCGCTATTTCCGAGACCCAGTACTTC. Translated, it gives CASSVAISETQYF. The chain has TRBV11-2 and TRBJ2-5; D is uncertain. CDR3 length equals 13 residues. Germline V CDR1 and CDR2: SGHAT, FQNNGV. Trimming left V 5 bases short and J 5 bases short, with 12 bases between.

The V gene is TRBV12-3 or TRBV12-4, the J gene TRBJ1-5; no clear D. This CDR3 is 14 amino acids long. The V gene lost 7 bases and the J gene lost 2 bases, with 12 bases spanning the gap. CDR3 protein: CASTRDIGNQPQHF. The CDR3 DNA reads as TGTGCCAGCACTAGGGATATAGGCAATCAGCCCCAGCATTTT.

The J gene is TRBJ2-7, the V gene TRBV2; D unresolved. This CDR3 region has 13 residues. The V and J ends lost 4 bases and 4 bases respectively, with 11 bases between them. Germline assignment: CDR1 SNHLY and CDR2 FYNNEI. In DNA, the CDR3 is TGTGCCAGCAGTGGGGGTTTAGGATACGAGCAGTACTTC. Its protein is CASSGGLGYEQYF.

This clonotype was recorded a few times. V and J are TRBV5-1 and TRBJ2-3; D gene uncertain. This CDR3 is built from 16 residues. The ends were cut back, 4 bases at V and 6 bases at J, with 21 bases in the middle. Per germline, CDR1 SGHRS and CDR2 YFSETQ. The CDR3 sequence: CASSPPGSGELDTQYF. The CDR3 nucleotides are TGCGCCAGCAGCCCACCGGGCTCTGGAGAATTGGATACGCAGTATTTT. Filled out from reference TRBV5-1 and TRBJ2-3, the complete variable domain reads KAGVTQTPRYLIKTRGQQVTLSCSPISGHRSVSWYQQTPGQGLQFLFEYFSETQRNKGNFPGRFSGRQFSNSRSEMNVSTLELGDSALYLCASSPPGSGELDTQYFGPGTRLTVL.

This sequence joins TRBV10-1 and TRBJ2-1; the D call may be TRBD1 or TRBD2 (5 bases each). This CDR3 comprises 19 residues. Per the germline V gene, CDR1 is WNHNN and CDR2 is SYGVQD (reference sequence). Trimming took off 8 bases at V and 3 bases at J, with 29 bases between the two ends. This chain's CDR3 is CASPRDGELADPLYNEQFF. CDR3 DNA sequence: TGCGCCAGCCCTCGGGACGGAGAATTGGCGGACCCTCTCTACAATGAGCAGTTCTTC.

The table lists this clonotype with a few counts. The CDR3 nucleotides read TGTGCCAGCAGCTCGGCAGCCTGGGATGAGCAGTTCTTC. It is translated as CASSSAAWDEQFF. The chain combines TRBV7-9 with TRBJ2-1, with D uncertain. The CDR3 is 13 residues long. V was shortened by 4 bases and J by 8 bases, with 12 bases between the two germline ends. CDR1 is SEHNR, CDR2 FQNEAQ, per germline (reference sequence).

This chain links TRBV20-1 with TRBJ1-3; tentative D call: TRBD1 (5 bases). Germline CDR1 DFQATT, CDR2 SNEGSKA (reference sequence). Trimming pared 3 bases from V and 2 bases from J, leaving 11 bases between. This CDR3 contains 14 residues. The DNA of the CDR3 is TGCAGTGCTAGTACAGGTTTCGCTGGAAACACCATATATTTT. This codes for CSASTGFAGNTIYF.

Ten or more counts support this clonotype. The gene calls are TRBV7-8 and TRBJ2-7; unclear D gene. The CDR3 length is 11 residues. CDR1 and CDR2 (germline): SGHVS, FQNEAQ. Trimming pared 0 bases from V and 5 bases from J, leaving 2 bases between. Here the CDR3 DNA reads TGTGCCAGCAGCTTAGCGCACGAGCAGTACTTC. Its translation is CASSLAHEQYF.

The chain links TRBV7-9 to TRBJ2-7; D is possibly TRBD2 (7 bases). Trimming took off 1 base at V and 2 bases at J, with 12 bases between the two ends. The germline V gene encodes CDR1 SEHNR and CDR2 FQNEAQ (reference sequence). This CDR3 has 15 residues. CDR3: CASSLVAGAAYEQYF. The CDR3 nucleotides read TGTGCCAGCAGCTTAGTCGCGGGGGCCGCCTACGAGCAGTACTTC.

This clonotype came up many times. The genes are TRBV7-9 and TRBJ1-6; TRBD1 agrees at 7 bases. Looked up from germline, CDR1 is SEHNR and CDR2 is FQNEAQ (reference sequence). There are 14 residues in the CDR3. J lost 4 bases, V lost 5 bases, and 2 bases had no gene match. CDR3 DNA: TGTGCCAGCAGCCCGGGACAGTATAATTCACCCCTCCACTTT. This translates into CASSPGQYNSPLHF.

In this sample, this clonotype turned up a few times. The V and J genes are TRBV12-3 or TRBV12-4 and TRBJ1-1; the match to TRBD1 covers 10 bases. Trimming cost V 5 bases and J 3 bases; bases outside gene matches: 3. The CDR3 extends over 14 amino acids. In DNA form, the CDR3 reads TGTGCCAGCAGTCCGGGACAGGGGTACACTGAAGCTTTCTTT. As protein: CASSPGQGYTEAFF.